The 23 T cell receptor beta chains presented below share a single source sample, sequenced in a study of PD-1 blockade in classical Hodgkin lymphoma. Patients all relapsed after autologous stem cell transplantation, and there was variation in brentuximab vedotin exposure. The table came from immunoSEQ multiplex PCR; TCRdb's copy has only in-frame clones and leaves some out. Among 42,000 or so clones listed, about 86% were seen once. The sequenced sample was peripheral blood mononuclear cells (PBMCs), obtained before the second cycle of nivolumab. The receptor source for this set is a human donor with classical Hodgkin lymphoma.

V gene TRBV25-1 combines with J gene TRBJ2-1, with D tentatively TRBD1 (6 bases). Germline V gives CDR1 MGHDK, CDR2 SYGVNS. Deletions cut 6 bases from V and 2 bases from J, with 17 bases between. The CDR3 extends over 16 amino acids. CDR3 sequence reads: CASSEDLDRTYNEQFF. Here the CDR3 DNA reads TGTGCCAGCAGCGAAGATCTGGACAGAACCTACAATGAGCAGTTCTTC.

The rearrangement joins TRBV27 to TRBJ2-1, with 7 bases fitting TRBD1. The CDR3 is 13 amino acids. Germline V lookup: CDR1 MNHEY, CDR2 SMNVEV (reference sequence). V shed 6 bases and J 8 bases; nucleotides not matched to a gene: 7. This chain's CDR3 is CASRKQGYHEQFF. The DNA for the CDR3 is TGTGCCAGCAGAAAACAGGGGTACCATGAGCAGTTCTTC.

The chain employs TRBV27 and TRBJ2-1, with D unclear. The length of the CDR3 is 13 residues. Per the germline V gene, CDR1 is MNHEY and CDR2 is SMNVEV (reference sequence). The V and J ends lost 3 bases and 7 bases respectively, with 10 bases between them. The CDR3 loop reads CASSFSGGNEQFF. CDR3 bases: TGTGCCAGCAGTTTCTCCGGTGGGAATGAGCAGTTCTTC.

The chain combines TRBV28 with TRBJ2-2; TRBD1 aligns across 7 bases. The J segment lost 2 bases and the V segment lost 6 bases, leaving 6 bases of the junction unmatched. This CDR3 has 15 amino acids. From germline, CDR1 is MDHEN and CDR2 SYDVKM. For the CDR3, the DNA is TGTGCCAGCAGACTAACAGGGGCCAACACCGGGGAGCTGTTTTTT. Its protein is CASRLTGANTGELFF. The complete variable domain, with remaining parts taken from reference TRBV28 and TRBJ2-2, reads DVKVTQSSRYLVKRTGEKVFLECVQDMDHENMFWYRQDPGLGLRLIYFSYDVKMKEKGDIPEGYSVSREKKERFSLILESASTNQTSMYLCASRLTGANTGELFFGEGSRLTVL.

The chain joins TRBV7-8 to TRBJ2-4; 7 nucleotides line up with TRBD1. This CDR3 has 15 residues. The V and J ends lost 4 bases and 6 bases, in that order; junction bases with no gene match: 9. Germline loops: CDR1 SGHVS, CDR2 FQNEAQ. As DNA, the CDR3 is TGTGCCAGCAGCTCTCGGACAGGACGTCCAAACATTCAGTACTTC. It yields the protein CASSSRTGRPNIQYF.

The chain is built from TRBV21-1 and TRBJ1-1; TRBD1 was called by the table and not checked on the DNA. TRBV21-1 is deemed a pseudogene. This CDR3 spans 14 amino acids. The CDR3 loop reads CASSKNGTDTEAFF. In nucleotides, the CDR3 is TGTGCCAGCAGCAAAAACGGGACAGACACTGAAGCTTTCTTT.

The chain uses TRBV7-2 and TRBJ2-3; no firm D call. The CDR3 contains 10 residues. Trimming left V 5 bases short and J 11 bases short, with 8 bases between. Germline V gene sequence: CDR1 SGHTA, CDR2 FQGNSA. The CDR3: CASSQLVQYF. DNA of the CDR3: TGTGCCAGCAGCCAGCTGGTGCAGTATTTT.

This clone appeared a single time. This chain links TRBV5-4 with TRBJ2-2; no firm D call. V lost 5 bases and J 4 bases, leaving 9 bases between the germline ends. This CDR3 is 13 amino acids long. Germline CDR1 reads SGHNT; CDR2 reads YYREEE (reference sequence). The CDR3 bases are TGTGCCAGCAGACCGACGGTCACCGGGGAGCTGTTTTTT. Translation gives CASRPTVTGELFF.

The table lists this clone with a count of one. The CDR3 DNA reads as TGTGCCAGTAGGGGGGATATCGGGACAGATCAGGGCGGGGAGCTGTTTTTT. It translates to CASRGDIGTDQGGELFF. The gene calls are TRBV19 and TRBJ2-2, with 7 positions matching TRBD1. V lost 6 bases, J lost 7 bases, and 17 bases stayed unmatched. The CDR3 covers 17 residues. Germline assignment: CDR1 LNHDA and CDR2 SQIVND (reference sequence).

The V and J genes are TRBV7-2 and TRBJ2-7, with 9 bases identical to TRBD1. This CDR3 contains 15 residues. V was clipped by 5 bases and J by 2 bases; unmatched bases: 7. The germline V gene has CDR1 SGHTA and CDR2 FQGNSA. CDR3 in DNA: TGTGCCAGCAGCCTCGACAGGGGGAATCCCTACGAGCAGTACTTC. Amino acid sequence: CASSLDRGNPYEQYF.

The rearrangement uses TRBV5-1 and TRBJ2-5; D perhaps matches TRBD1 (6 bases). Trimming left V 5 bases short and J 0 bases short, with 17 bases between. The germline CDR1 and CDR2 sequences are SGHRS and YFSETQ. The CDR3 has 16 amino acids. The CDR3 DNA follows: TGCGCCAGCAGACTCGTACAGGGAACGTACCAAGAGACCCAGTACTTC. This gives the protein CASRLVQGTYQETQYF.

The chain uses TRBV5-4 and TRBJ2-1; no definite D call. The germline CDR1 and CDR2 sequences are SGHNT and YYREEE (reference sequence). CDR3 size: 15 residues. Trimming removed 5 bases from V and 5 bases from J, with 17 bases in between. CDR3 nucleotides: TGTGCCAGCAGATCTGACAAGACAAGTAACAATGAGCAGTTCTTC. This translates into CASRSDKTSNNEQFF.

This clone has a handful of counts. DNA of the CDR3: TGTGCCAGCTCACCCAGGGGCACCGGGGAGCTGTTTTTT. It yields the protein CASSPRGTGELFF. The chain employs TRBV18 and TRBJ2-2, with a weak D call TRBD1 (6 bases). The CDR3 contains 13 residues. Germline V gene sequence: CDR1 KGHSH, CDR2 LQKENI. V was cut by 3 bases and J by 4 bases, with 6 bases left in between.

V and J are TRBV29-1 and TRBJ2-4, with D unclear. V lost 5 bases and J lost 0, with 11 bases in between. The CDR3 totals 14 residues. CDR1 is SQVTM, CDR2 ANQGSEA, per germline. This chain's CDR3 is CSVRAALAKNIQYF. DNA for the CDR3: TGCAGCGTTCGGGCGGCCTTAGCCAAAAACATTCAGTACTTC.

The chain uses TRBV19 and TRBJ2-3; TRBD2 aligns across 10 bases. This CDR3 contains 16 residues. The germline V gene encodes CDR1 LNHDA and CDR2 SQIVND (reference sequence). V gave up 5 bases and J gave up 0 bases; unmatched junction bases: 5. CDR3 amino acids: CASSLLAGSSTDTQYF. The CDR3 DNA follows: TGTGCCAGTAGTCTACTAGCGGGGAGTAGCACAGATACGCAGTATTTT.

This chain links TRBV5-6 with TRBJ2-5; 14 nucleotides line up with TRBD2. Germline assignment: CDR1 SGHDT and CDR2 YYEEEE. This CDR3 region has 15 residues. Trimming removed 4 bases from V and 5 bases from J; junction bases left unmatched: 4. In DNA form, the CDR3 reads TGTGCCAGCAGCGCAAGACTAGCGGGAGGGGAGACCCAGTACTTC. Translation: CASSARLAGGETQYF.

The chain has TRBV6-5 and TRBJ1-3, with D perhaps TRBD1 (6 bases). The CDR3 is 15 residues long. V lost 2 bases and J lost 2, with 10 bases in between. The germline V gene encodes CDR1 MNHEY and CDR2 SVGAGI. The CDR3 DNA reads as TGTGCCAGCAGTTACAGTGGGACACCTGGAAACACCATATATTTT. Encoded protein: CASSYSGTPGNTIYF.

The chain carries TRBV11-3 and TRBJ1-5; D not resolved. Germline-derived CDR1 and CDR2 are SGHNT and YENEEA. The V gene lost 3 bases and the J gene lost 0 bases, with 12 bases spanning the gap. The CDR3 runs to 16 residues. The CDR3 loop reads CASSFHRAHSNQPQHF. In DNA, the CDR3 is TGTGCCAGCAGCTTCCACCGGGCCCATAGCAATCAGCCCCAGCATTTT.

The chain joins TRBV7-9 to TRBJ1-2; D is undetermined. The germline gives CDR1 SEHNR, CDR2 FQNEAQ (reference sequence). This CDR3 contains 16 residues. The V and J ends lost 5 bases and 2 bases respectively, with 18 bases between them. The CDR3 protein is CASSPTITDFNYGYTF. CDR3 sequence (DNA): TGTGCCAGCAGCCCGACCATTACGGACTTCAACTATGGCTACACCTTC. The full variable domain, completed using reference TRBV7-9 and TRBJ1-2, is DTGVSQNPRHKITKRGQNVTFRCDPISEHNRLYWYRQTLGQGPEFLTYFQNEAQLEKSRLLSDRFSAERPKGSFSTLEIQRTEQGDSAMYLCASSPTITDFNYGYTFGSGTRLTVV.

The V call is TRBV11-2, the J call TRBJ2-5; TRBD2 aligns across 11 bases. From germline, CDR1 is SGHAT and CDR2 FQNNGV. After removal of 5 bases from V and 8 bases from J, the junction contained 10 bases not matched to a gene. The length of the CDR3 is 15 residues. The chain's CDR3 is CASSVGTSGPGTQYF. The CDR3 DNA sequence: TGTGCCAGCAGCGTCGGGACTAGCGGCCCGGGTACCCAGTACTTC. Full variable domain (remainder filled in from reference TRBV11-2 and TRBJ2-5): EAGVAQSPRYKIIEKRQSVAFWCNPISGHATLYWYQQILGQGPKLLIQFQNNGVVDDSQLPKDRFSAERLKGVDSTLKIQPAKLEDSAVYLCASSVGTSGPGTQYFGPGTRLLVL.

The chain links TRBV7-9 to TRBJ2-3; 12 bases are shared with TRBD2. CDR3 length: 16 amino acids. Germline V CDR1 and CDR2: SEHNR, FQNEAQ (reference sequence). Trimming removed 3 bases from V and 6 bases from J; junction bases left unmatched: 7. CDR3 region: CASSFLAGGGLDTQYF. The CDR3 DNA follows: TGTGCCAGCAGCTTCCTAGCGGGAGGGGGGCTGGATACGCAGTATTTT.

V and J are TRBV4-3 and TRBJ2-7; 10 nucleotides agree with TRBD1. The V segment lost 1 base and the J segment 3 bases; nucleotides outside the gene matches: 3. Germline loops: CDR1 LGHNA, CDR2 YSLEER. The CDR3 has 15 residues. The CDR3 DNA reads TGCGCCAGCAGCCAAGGCGGGACAGGGGTCTACGAGCAGTACTTC. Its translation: CASSQGGTGVYEQYF.

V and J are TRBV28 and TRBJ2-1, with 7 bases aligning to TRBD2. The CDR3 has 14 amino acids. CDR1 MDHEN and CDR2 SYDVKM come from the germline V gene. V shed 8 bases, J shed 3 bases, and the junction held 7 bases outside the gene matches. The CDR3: CASRGVADYNEQFF. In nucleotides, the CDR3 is TGTGCCAGCCGGGGGGTAGCGGACTACAATGAGCAGTTCTTC. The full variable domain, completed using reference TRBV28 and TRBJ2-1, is DVKVTQSSRYLVKRTGEKVFLECVQDMDHENMFWYRQDPGLGLRLIYFSYDVKMKEKGDIPEGYSVSREKKERFSLILESASTNQTSMYLCASRGVADYNEQFFGPGTRLTVL.